This entry lists 25 T cell receptor beta chains sequenced from one sample in a study of Graves' ophthalmopathy and Graves' hyperthyroidism. Amplification of TCR beta CDR3 regions used RNA transcripts. RT-PCR with HTBI primers came first, then second-round multiplex PCR. TCRdb re-called the multiplex PCR reads with MiXCR, one entry per CDR3 protein. The table lists 400,000 to 450,000 distinct CDR3 sequences, around a fifth of them singletons, with more than 2.5% in the top ten. Sequencing was done on a sample of peripheral blood. The receptors were sampled from a woman aged 18 to 35 with stable Graves' hyperthyroidism.

J is TRBJ2-5 and V is TRBV12-5, with D possibly being TRBD1 or TRBD2 (5 bases each). V was clipped by 2 bases and J by 9 bases, with 16 bases between them. This CDR3 is built from 14 residues. Germline V gene lookup returns CDR1 LGHNT and CDR2 FRNRAP. The CDR3 loop reads CASGLSGTPGAQYF. The CDR3 DNA is TGTGCTAGTGGTTTGTCAGGGACCCCCGGGGCCCAGTACTTC.

The table lists this clonotype with many counts. This rearrangement joins TRBV28 to TRBJ1-2; D is undetermined. Trimming cost V 7 bases and J 2 bases, with 17 bases left between them. Germline CDR1 reads MDHEN; CDR2 reads SYDVKM. The CDR3 is made up of 15 amino acids. CDR3 amino acids: CASTTPASPNYGYTF. CDR3 nucleotide sequence: TGTGCCAGCACCACCCCCGCGTCACCCAACTATGGCTACACCTTC.

This clonotype was seen many times. This chain connects TRBV5-1 to TRBJ1-2; weak D call: TRBD1 (5 bases). CDR1 and CDR2 from the germline V gene are SGHRS and YFSETQ. V dropped 0 bases and J dropped 4 bases, with 10 bases sitting between them. The CDR3 is 14 residues long. The CDR3 region has the DNA TGCGCCAGCAGCTTGGCCGGGGGGTCCTATGGCTACACCTTC. Amino acids: CASSLAGGSYGYTF.

This clonotype was seen ten or more times. The CDR3 coding sequence is TGTGCCAGCAGCGGACGAAACGGGGCGGATCAGCCCCAGCATTTT. Its translation is CASSGRNGADQPQHF. The V call is TRBV7-2, the J call TRBJ1-5; maybe TRBD1 (5 bases). V was shortened by 5 bases and J by 5 bases, with 16 bases between the two germline ends. The CDR3 has 15 residues. CDR1 and CDR2 (germline): SGHTA, FQGNSA.

This clonotype was counted ten times or more. The rearrangement uses TRBV12-3 or TRBV12-4 and TRBJ1-2; D is undetermined. The ends were cut back, 1 base at V and 4 bases at J, with 7 bases in the middle. The CDR3 is made up of 13 amino acids. CDR3 in amino acids: CASSLGHTYGYTF. The CDR3 region has the DNA TGTGCCAGCAGTTTAGGACACACCTATGGCTACACCTTC.

This clonotype was counted ten times or more. V usage is TRBV30 and J usage is TRBJ2-7; the match to TRBD1 covers 11 bases. J lost 5 bases, V lost 3 bases, and 6 bases had no gene match. CDR3 length equals 14 residues. Per the germline V gene, CDR1 is GTSNPN and CDR2 is SVGIG (reference sequence). The CDR3 sequence: CAWSPGQGAHEQYF. Here the CDR3 DNA reads TGTGCCTGGAGCCCAGGACAGGGGGCCCACGAGCAGTACTTC.

The chain has TRBV18 and TRBJ2-5; D call uncertain. V lost 2 bases to trimming and J lost 4 bases, with 11 bases between them. Germline values: CDR1 KGHSH, CDR2 LQKENI. The CDR3 totals 14 residues. The DNA of the CDR3 is TGTGCCAGCTCACCAGTACACCGTACAGAGACCCAGTACTTC. Translating it yields CASSPVHRTETQYF. Supplemented by reference TRBV18 and TRBJ2-5, the full variable domain reads NAGVMQNPRHLVRRRGQEARLRCSPMKGHSHVYWYRQLPEEGLKFMVYLQKENIIDESGMPKERFSAEFPKEGPSILRIQQVVRGDSAAYFCASSPVHRTETQYFGPGTRLLVL.

The table lists this clonotype with many counts. The chain uses TRBV7-2 and TRBJ2-5; D gene ambiguous. The germline V gene has CDR1 SGHTA and CDR2 FQGNSA. This CDR3 region has 15 residues. V was cut by 5 bases and J by 4 bases, with 17 bases left in between. The CDR3 region has the DNA TGTGCCAGCAGCCCGTTAGGTCTTCAAGTAGAGACCCAGTACTTC. It codes for CASSPLGLQVETQYF.

As regards this clonotype: Germline and junction disagree at one end, which may indicate a read error. This chain joins TRBV6-1 and TRBJ2-4; D possibly corresponds to TRBD1 (5 bases). The length of the CDR3 is 13 residues. CDR1 and CDR2 (germline): MNHNS, SASEGT. The CDR3 protein is CASSRASKNIKYF. The DNA for the CDR3 is TGTGCCAGCTCCAGGGCGTCCAAAAACATTAAGTACTTC.

This clonotype occurred many times. This may come from a read error, since a much larger clone is one base off. The V call is TRBV12-3 or TRBV12-4, the J call TRBJ2-2, with D perhaps TRBD2 (5 bases). This CDR3 is built from 14 residues. CDR3: CASSHEAGSGELCF. The DNA of the CDR3 is TGTGCCAGCAGTCACGAGGCTGGATCCGGGGAGCTGTGTTTT.

This clonotype came up many times. The chain links TRBV30 to TRBJ2-7, with D possibly TRBD1 on 5 matching bases. The germline V gene encodes CDR1 GTSNPN and CDR2 SVGIG (reference sequence). V shed 5 bases and J shed 5 bases, with 13 bases lying between them. This CDR3 spans 12 amino acids. The CDR3 sequence is CAWQGLRHEQYF. For the CDR3, the DNA is TGTGCCTGGCAGGGTCTCAGGCACGAGCAGTACTTC.

This clonotype was picked up many times. V usage is TRBV20-1 and J usage is TRBJ2-4, with D possibly being TRBD1 (6 bases). The CDR3 loop spans 15 amino acids. Trimming removed 2 bases from V and 1 base from J, with 12 bases in between. CDR1 is DFQATT, CDR2 SNEGSKA, per germline (reference sequence). The CDR3 DNA reads as TGCAGTGCTAGACAGGGGAGAGGGGCCAAAAACATTCAGTACTTC. This sequence encodes CSARQGRGAKNIQYF.

The chain links TRBV4-1 to TRBJ1-1; 7 positions agree with TRBD1. J lost 3 bases, V lost 4 bases, and 8 bases had no gene match. The CDR3 is made up of 15 amino acids. Germline V gene sequence: CDR1 MGHRA, CDR2 YSYEKL. The DNA of the CDR3 is TGCGCCAGCAGCCTTACGGGACAGACTTACACTGAAGCTTTCTTT. Protein product: CASSLTGQTYTEAFF.

The table lists this clonotype with many counts. The rearrangement links TRBV20-1 to TRBJ2-5, with TRBD2 identical over 12 bases. Germline V gene data show CDR1 as DFQATT and CDR2 as SNEGSKA (reference sequence). This CDR3 has 16 amino acids. With V trimmed by 0 bases and J by 5 bases, 7 bases remained unmatched. The CDR3 sequence is CSAREPSGRAWETQYF. The CDR3, as DNA: TGCAGTGCTAGAGAGCCTAGCGGGAGGGCCTGGGAGACCCAGTACTTC.

This clonotype was recorded at least ten times. This chain joins TRBV20-1 and TRBJ1-5, with D possibly matching TRBD1 (5 bases). Germline lookup yields CDR1 DFQATT and CDR2 SNEGSKA (reference sequence). The CDR3 extends over 12 amino acids. Trimming cost V 5 bases and J 6 bases, with 11 bases left between them. CDR3 sequence (DNA): TGCAGTGCTGGAAAAGGGGTTCAGCCCCAGCATTTT. Amino acid sequence: CSAGKGVQPQHF.

This clonotype was observed many times. The rearrangement joins TRBV11-2 to TRBJ1-1; D gene ambiguous. Trimming cost V 1 base and J 12 bases, with 12 bases left between them. The CDR3 totals 12 residues. In germline, CDR1 is SGHAT, CDR2 FQNNGV. DNA for the CDR3: TGTGCCAGCAGCTTAGTTCGGCAATTCACTTTCTTT. Amino acids: CASSLVRQFTFF.

The rearrangement joins TRBV12-3 or TRBV12-4 to TRBJ2-2; D uncertain. V was pared by 3 bases and J by 2 bases, with 7 bases between. The CDR3 sequence is 14 residues long. CDR3 residues: CASSFRINTGELFF. CDR3 coding DNA: TGTGCCAGCAGTTTTCGGATAAACACCGGGGAGCTGTTTTTT.

The rearrangement uses TRBV12-3 or TRBV12-4 and TRBJ1-2, with D perhaps TRBD1 (6 bases). The CDR3 length is 15 residues. V lost 6 bases, J lost 6 bases, and 20 bases lay in between. CDR3 in DNA: TGTGCCAGCAGGGAAACAGGGACGAGTCGTCATGGCTACACCTTC. It specifies CASRETGTSRHGYTF.

There are a few counts of this clonotype. The V and J genes are TRBV24-1 and TRBJ2-5; either TRBD1 or TRBD2 may supply D (5 bases each). Trimming took off 4 bases at V and 5 bases at J, with 19 bases between the two ends. This CDR3 has 16 residues. The germline gives CDR1 KGHDR, CDR2 SFDVKD. The CDR3 sequence: CATSDTDIWGMETQYF. For the CDR3, the DNA is TGTGCCACCAGTGACACCGACATTTGGGGGATGGAGACCCAGTACTTC.

The sample holds many counts of this clonotype. The CDR3 protein is CASSSSGTAYTEAFF. CDR3 DNA sequence: TGTGCCAGCAGTTCGTCCGGGACAGCATACACTGAAGCTTTCTTT. The V and J genes are TRBV6-2 or TRBV6-3 and TRBJ1-1, with 7 nucleotides matching TRBD1. Germline lookup yields CDR1 MNHEY and CDR2 SVGEGT. Trimming at V came to 4 bases and at J to 3 bases, leaving 8 bases not matched to a gene. This CDR3 comprises 15 residues.

The gene calls are TRBV6-1 and TRBJ1-6; D might be TRBD1 (6 bases). Trimming pared 6 bases from V and 4 bases from J, leaving 16 bases between. Per the germline V gene, CDR1 is MNHNS and CDR2 is SASEGT. There are 16 residues in the CDR3. CDR3 protein: CASRAGNRDYNSPLHF. CDR3 coding DNA: TGTGCCAGCAGGGCTGGAAACAGGGATTATAATTCACCCCTCCACTTT.

The rearrangement uses TRBV6-2 or TRBV6-3 and TRBJ1-2; 10 nucleotides agree with TRBD1. The ends lost 4 bases at V and 7 bases at J; junction bases unmatched: 6. Germline V gives CDR1 MNHEY, CDR2 SVGEGT. The CDR3 contains 14 residues. The CDR3 here is CASSFDRGLRGYTF. In DNA form, the CDR3 reads TGTGCCAGCAGTTTCGACAGGGGGCTCCGTGGCTACACCTTC.

This clonotype was found a few times. The V and J genes are TRBV27 and TRBJ1-5, with TRBD1 as a possible D gene (5 bases). Between the trimmed V and J ends, which lost 0 bases and 2 bases, there was a span of 8 bases. The CDR3 covers 15 residues. In germline, CDR1 is MNHEY, CDR2 SMNVEV (reference sequence). The CDR3 loop reads CASSLSGPGNQPQHF. The DNA of the CDR3 is TGTGCCAGCAGTTTATCGGGACCGGGCAATCAGCCCCAGCATTTT.

This clonotype was found many times. J is TRBJ2-3 and V is TRBV27, with 11 bases matching TRBD1. The CDR3 loop spans 15 amino acids. Germline trimming cut 6 bases from V and 8 bases from J; bases unmatched to any gene: 10. Germline CDR1 MNHEY, CDR2 SMNVEV (reference sequence). In DNA, the CDR3 is TGTGCCAGCAGAGCCGGGACAGGGGGACGAGGTACGCAGTATTTT. Its translation: CASRAGTGGRGTQYF.

V and J are TRBV12-3 or TRBV12-4 and TRBJ2-5, with 8 bases matching TRBD2. The CDR3 extends over 14 amino acids. J was trimmed by 1 base and V by 6 bases; bases with no gene match: 4. CDR3 nucleotide sequence: TGTGCCAGCAGACCCGGACTAGCCCAAGAGACCCAGTACTTC. This encodes CASRPGLAQETQYF.